The 19 T cell receptor beta chains presented below share a single source sample, sequenced in a study of blood T cell repertoires in COVID-19. Clones were read by immunoSEQ multiplex PCR, and TCRdb kept only the in-frame ones, dropping some. The table includes around 250,000 clones, around 88% detected once. The material sequenced was peripheral blood. Source of these receptors: a man older than 75 with acute or convalescent COVID-19.

As to this clone: Other DNA variants within this sample encode the same CDR3. The genes are TRBV3-1 (or the pseudogene TRBV3-2) and TRBJ1-4; 8 nucleotides match TRBD1. The germline V gene has CDR1 LGHDT and CDR2 YNNKEL (reference sequence). Trimming cost V 3 bases and J 7 bases; bases outside gene matches: 7. The CDR3 runs 15 residues. The CDR3 DNA reads as TGTGCCAGCAGCCATAGACAGGGGCGGGGTGAAAAACTGTTTTTT. Its translation: CASSHRQGRGEKLFF.

The genes are TRBV5-1 and TRBJ2-2; D may be TRBD1 (6 bases). The CDR3 extends over 14 amino acids. Trimming pared 2 bases from V and 5 bases from J, leaving 10 bases between. Germline CDR1 reads SGHRS; CDR2 reads YFSETQ. The CDR3: CASSLQGPTGELFF. In nucleotides, the CDR3 is TGCGCCAGCAGCTTACAGGGTCCTACCGGGGAGCTGTTTTTT.

The rearrangement links TRBV7-8 to TRBJ2-7; 8 nucleotides match TRBD1. Germline V lookup: CDR1 SGHVS, CDR2 FQNEAQ. V gave up 1 base and J gave up 4 bases; unmatched junction bases: 9. The CDR3 is 16 residues long. Here the CDR3 reads CASSLVAGGSNYEQYF. The CDR3 nucleotides read TGTGCCAGCAGCTTAGTGGCAGGGGGCAGTAATTACGAGCAGTACTTC.

This clone has just one count. The chain links TRBV18 to TRBJ1-2; a weak D match, TRBD1 (5 bases). Germline CDR1 reads KGHSH; CDR2 reads LQKENI. This CDR3 contains 13 residues. V lost 1 base and J lost 13, with 16 bases in between. CDR3 DNA: TGTGCCAGCTCACCACTGGGGCCGGACGCGTCCACCTTC. Translation gives CASSPLGPDASTF.

This chain uses TRBV18 with TRBJ1-1; no firm D call. Trimming removed 6 bases from V and 1 base from J, with 12 bases in between. This CDR3 has 14 amino acids. CDR1 is KGHSH and CDR2 is LQKENI in the germline V gene. CDR3 nucleotide sequence: TGTGCCAGCTCCCTCGAACGGAGGAACACTGAAGCTTTCTTT. It encodes CASSLERRNTEAFF.

A single count supports this clone. The chain carries TRBV5-1 and TRBJ2-5; 12 bases agree with TRBD2. CDR1 SGHRS and CDR2 YFSETQ come from the germline V gene. The CDR3 sequence is 15 residues long. The junction had 2 bases not matched to a gene; V was cut back by 3 bases and J by 2 bases. The CDR3 nucleotides read TGCGCCAGCAGCTGGACTAGCGGGACACAAGAGACCCAGTACTTC. Its translation: CASSWTSGTQETQYF. The full variable domain, rest sourced from reference TRBV5-1 and TRBJ2-5, is KAGVTQTPRYLIKTRGQQVTLSCSPISGHRSVSWYQQTPGQGLQFLFEYFSETQRNKGNFPGRFSGRQFSNSRSEMNVSTLELGDSALYLCASSWTSGTQETQYFGPGTRLLVL.

This clone has just one count. This chain links TRBV7-8 with TRBJ2-7; D may be TRBD2 (5 bases). Per the germline V gene, CDR1 is SGHVS and CDR2 is FQNEAQ. Trimming took 4 bases from V and 7 from J, leaving 29 bases between them. This CDR3 spans 18 amino acids. The CDR3 nucleotides read TGTGCCAGCAGCTCCGGTTTTACGGGGAGCCGATTGGTGGGAGAGCAGTACTTC. Its translation: CASSSGFTGSRLVGEQYF.

In regard to this clone: Different DNA sequences within this sample yield the same CDR3. The chain recombines TRBV28 with TRBJ1-2; D perhaps matches TRBD1 (5 bases). The length of the CDR3 is 14 residues. The V end lost 2 bases, the J end lost 3 bases, and 10 bases lay between the germline ends. CDR1 and CDR2 from the germline V gene are MDHEN and SYDVKM. CDR3: CASSLDQGYYGYTF. Written as DNA, the CDR3 is TGTGCCAGCAGTTTAGATCAGGGATACTATGGCTACACCTTC.

Here the CDR3 reads CASSIGRNTGELFF. The CDR3, as DNA: TGTGCCAGTAGTATTGGGAGGAACACCGGGGAGCTGTTTTTT. This chain uses TRBV19 with TRBJ2-2; tentatively, D is TRBD2 (5 bases). V was trimmed by 3 bases and J by 1 base, leaving 6 bases between them. Germline V gives CDR1 LNHDA, CDR2 SQIVND (reference sequence). The length of the CDR3 is 14 residues.

The chain couples TRBV27 to TRBJ1-4, with TRBD1 matching over 9 bases. Trimming at V came to 3 bases and at J to 10 bases, leaving 6 bases not matched to a gene. Germline CDR1 MNHEY, CDR2 SMNVEV (reference sequence). This CDR3 comprises 14 residues. The CDR3 nucleotides read TGTGCCAGCAGTTTCGCGGGACAGGGAACAAAACTGTTTTTT. The encoded protein is CASSFAGQGTKLFF.

The chain is built from TRBV24-1 and TRBJ2-1, with unresolved D. The germline CDR1 and CDR2 sequences are KGHDR and SFDVKD. This CDR3 region has 12 residues. Trimming took off 0 bases at V and 8 bases at J, with 4 bases between the two ends. CDR3 in amino acids: CATSDLRDEQFF. CDR3 DNA: TGTGCCACCAGTGATTTGCGAGATGAGCAGTTCTTC.

The gene calls are TRBV29-1 and TRBJ2-7; 7 nucleotides agree with TRBD2. Trimming took 6 bases from V and 3 from J; bases not matched to a gene: 11. The CDR3 is 14 residues long. The V gene's germline CDR1 is SQVTM and CDR2 ANQGSEA. CDR3 region: CSVKPGGSYYEQYF. In nucleotides, the CDR3 is TGCAGCGTAAAACCCGGGGGGTCCTACTACGAGCAGTACTTC.

V and J are TRBV19 and TRBJ1-2; the match to TRBD1 covers 7 bases. CDR1 is LNHDA, CDR2 SQIVND, per germline (reference sequence). After removal of 1 base from V and 8 bases from J, the junction contained 10 bases not matched to a gene. This CDR3 has 15 residues. The CDR3 DNA is TGTGCCAGTAGTATAGCAGGGACAGCGATGACGGGCTACACCTTC. It codes for CASSIAGTAMTGYTF.

The V and J genes are TRBV7-2 and TRBJ1-5; D may be TRBD1 (5 bases). CDR1 is SGHTA, CDR2 FQGNSA, per germline. Trimming took off 1 base at V and 7 bases at J, with 11 bases between the two ends. The CDR3 has 14 amino acids. This CDR3 reads CASSLGGGGQPQHF. Here the CDR3 DNA reads TGTGCCAGCAGCTTAGGGGGGGGAGGGCAGCCCCAGCATTTT.

This clone turned up a few times. This chain joins TRBV27 and TRBJ1-5; a weak D match, TRBD1 (6 bases). The CDR3 covers 13 residues. The V and J ends lost 5 bases and 10 bases respectively, with 15 bases between them. CDR1 and CDR2 from the germline V gene are MNHEY and SMNVEV (reference sequence). CDR3: CASSAGTISPQHF. The CDR3 DNA is TGTGCCAGCAGTGCCGGGACAATCAGCCCCCAGCATTTT.

V and J are TRBV5-1 and TRBJ2-3; TRBD1 aligns across 7 bases. This CDR3 spans 14 amino acids. Germline-derived CDR1 and CDR2 are SGHRS and YFSETQ. V dropped 4 bases and J dropped 2; count of bases not matched to a gene: 4. CDR3 sequence: CASSPGQSTDTQYF. In DNA, the CDR3 is TGCGCCAGCAGCCCGGGACAGTCCACAGATACGCAGTATTTT.

V gene TRBV19 combines with J gene TRBJ2-7; perhaps TRBD1 as D (6 bases). This CDR3 has 13 residues. The germline CDR1 and CDR2 sequences are LNHDA and SQIVND (reference sequence). The ends were cut back, 8 bases at V and 0 bases at J, with 11 bases in the middle. This chain's CDR3 is CASSTGLSYEQYF. The CDR3 DNA follows: TGTGCCAGTTCTACAGGGCTCTCCTACGAGCAGTACTTC.

The rearrangement links TRBV6-6 to TRBJ1-6; 10 bases fit TRBD1. V shed 4 bases and J 10 bases; nucleotides not matched to a gene: 4. CDR1 and CDR2 (germline): MNHNY, SVGAGI (reference sequence). This CDR3 region has 14 residues. CDR3 nucleotide sequence: TGTGCCAGCAGTTCGACAGGGGGCGGGTCACCCCTCCACTTT. As protein: CASSSTGGGSPLHF.

This sequence joins TRBV19 and TRBJ2-1; 9 nucleotides agree with TRBD2. The CDR3 is 16 residues long. V shed 0 bases, J shed 3 bases, and the junction held 3 bases outside the gene matches. CDR1 and CDR2 (germline): LNHDA, SQIVND (reference sequence). For the CDR3, the DNA is TGTGCCAGTAGTATAGATCTAGCGGGACACTACAATGAGCAGTTCTTC. Its translation: CASSIDLAGHYNEQFF.